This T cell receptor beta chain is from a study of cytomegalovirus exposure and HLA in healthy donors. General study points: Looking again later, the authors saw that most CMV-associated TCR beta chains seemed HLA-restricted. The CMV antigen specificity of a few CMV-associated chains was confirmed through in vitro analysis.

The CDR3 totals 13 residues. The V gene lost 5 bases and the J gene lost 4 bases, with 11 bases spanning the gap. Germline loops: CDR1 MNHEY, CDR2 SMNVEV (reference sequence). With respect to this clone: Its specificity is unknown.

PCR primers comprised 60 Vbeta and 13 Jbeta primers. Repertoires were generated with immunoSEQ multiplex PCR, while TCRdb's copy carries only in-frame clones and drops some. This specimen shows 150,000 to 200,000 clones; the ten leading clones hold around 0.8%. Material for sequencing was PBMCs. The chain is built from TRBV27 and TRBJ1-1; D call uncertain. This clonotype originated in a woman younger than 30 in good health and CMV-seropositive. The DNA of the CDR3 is TGTGCCAGCAGTGAATTCTACGGCACTGAAGCTTTCTTT. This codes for CASSEFYGTEAFF.